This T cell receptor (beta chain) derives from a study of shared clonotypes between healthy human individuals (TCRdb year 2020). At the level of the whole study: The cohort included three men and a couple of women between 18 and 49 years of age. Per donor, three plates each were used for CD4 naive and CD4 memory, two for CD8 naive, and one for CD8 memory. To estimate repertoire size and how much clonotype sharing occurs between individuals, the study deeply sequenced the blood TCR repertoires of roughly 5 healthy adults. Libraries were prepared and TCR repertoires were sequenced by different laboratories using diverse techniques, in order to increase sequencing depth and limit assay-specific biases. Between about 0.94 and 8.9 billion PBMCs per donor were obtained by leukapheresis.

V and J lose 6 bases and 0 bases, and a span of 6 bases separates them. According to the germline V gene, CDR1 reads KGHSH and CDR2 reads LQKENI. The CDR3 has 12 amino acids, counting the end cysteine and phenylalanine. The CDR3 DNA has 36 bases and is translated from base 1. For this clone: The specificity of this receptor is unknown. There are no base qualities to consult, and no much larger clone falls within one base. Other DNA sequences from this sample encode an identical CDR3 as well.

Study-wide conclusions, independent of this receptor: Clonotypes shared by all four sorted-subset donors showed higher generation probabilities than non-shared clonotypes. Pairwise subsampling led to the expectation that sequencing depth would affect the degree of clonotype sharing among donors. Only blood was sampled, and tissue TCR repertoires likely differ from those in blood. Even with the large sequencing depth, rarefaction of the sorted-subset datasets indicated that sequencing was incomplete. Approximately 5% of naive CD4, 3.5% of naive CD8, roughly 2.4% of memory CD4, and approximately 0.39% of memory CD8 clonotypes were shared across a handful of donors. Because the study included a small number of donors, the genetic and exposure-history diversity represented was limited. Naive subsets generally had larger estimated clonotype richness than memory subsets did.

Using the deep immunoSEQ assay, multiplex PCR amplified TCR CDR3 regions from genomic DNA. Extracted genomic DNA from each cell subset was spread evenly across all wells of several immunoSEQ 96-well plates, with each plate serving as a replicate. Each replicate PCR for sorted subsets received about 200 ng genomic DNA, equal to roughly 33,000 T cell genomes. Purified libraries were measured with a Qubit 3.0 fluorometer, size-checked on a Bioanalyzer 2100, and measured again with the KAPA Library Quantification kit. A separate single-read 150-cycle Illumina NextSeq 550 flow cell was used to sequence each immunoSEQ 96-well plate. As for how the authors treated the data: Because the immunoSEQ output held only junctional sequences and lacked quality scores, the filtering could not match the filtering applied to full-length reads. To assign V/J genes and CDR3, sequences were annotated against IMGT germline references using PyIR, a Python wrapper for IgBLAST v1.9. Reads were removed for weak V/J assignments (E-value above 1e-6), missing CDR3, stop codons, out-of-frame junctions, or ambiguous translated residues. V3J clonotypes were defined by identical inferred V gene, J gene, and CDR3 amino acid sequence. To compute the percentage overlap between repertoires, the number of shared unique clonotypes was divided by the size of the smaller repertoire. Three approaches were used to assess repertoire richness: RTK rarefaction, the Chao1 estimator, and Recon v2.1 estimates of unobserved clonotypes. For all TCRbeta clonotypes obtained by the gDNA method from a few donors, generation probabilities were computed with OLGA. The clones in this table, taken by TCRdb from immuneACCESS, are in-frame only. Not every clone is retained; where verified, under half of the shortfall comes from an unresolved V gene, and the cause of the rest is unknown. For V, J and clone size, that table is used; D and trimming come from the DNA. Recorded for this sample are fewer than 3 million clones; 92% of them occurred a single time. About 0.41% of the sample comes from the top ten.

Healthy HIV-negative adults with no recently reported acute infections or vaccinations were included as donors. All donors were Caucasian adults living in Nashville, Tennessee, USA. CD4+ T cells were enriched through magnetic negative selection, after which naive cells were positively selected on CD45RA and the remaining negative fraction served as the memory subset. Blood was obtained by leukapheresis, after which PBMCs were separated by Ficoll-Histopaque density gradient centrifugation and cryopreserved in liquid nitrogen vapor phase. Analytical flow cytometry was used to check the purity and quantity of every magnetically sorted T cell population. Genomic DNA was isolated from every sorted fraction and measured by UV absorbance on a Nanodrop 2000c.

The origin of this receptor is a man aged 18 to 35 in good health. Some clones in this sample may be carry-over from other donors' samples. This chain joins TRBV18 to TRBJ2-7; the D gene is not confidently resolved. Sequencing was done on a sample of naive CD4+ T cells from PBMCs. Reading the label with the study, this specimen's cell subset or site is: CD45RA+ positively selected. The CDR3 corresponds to CASSPGSYEQYF. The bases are TGTGCCAGCTCTCCAGGCTCCTACGAGCAGTACTTC.